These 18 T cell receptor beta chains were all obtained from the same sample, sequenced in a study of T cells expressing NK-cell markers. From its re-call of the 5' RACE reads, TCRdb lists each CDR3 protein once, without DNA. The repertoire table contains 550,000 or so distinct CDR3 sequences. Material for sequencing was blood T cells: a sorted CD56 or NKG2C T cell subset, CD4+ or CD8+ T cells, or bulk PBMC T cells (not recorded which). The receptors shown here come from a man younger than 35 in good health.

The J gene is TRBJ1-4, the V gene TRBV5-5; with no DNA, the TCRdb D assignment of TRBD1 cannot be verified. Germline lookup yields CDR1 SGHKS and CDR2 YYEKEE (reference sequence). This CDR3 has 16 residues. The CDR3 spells CASSLEPQGAQEKLFF.

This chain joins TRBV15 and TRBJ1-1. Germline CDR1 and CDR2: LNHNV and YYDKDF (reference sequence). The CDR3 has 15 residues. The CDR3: CATSGTTGLETEAFF.

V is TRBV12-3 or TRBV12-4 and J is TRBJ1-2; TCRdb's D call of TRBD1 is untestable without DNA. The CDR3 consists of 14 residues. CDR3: CASSLSGTAYGYTF.

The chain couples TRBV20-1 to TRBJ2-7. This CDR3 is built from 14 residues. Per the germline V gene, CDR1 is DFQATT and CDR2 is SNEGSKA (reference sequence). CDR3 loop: CSARPDRGSYEQYF.

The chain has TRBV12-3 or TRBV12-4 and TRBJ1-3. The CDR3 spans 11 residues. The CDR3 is CATGSGNTIYF.

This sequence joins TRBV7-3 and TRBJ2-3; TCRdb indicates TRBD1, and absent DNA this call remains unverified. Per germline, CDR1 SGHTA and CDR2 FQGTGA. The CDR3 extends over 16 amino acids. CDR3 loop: CASSLTRDRGPDTQYF.

The CDR3 here is CSVEGMGTKNIQYF. This chain uses TRBV29-1 with TRBJ2-4. Germline CDR1 reads SQVTM; CDR2 reads ANQGSEA. This CDR3 contains 14 residues.

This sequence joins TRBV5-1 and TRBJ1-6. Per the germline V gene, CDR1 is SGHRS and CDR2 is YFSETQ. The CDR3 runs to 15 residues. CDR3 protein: CASSLNWANNSPLHF.

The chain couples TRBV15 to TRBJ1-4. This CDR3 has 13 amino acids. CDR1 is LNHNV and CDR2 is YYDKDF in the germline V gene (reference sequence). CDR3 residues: CATIIGGSEKLFF.

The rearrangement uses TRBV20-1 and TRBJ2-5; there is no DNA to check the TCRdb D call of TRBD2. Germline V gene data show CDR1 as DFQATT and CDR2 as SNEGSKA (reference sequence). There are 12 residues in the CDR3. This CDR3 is CSAPHVGETQYF.

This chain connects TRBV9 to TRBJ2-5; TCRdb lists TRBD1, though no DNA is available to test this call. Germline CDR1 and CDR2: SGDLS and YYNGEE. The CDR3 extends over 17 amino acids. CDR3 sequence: CASSVDSWGGLQETQYF.

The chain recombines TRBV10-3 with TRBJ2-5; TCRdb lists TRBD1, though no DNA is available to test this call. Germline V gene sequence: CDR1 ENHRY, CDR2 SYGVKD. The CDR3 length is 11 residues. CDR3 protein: CATLGGETQYF.

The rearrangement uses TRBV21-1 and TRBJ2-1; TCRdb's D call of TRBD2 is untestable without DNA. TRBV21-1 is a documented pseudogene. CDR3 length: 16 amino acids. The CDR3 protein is CASSKGSGLGHNEQFF.

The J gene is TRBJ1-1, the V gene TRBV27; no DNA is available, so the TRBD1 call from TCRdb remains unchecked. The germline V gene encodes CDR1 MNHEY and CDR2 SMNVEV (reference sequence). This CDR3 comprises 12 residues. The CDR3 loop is CASSSPDRVAFF.

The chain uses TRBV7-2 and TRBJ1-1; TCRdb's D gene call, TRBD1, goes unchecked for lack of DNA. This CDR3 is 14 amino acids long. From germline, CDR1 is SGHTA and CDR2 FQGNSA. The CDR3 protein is CASSFPLKSTEAFF.

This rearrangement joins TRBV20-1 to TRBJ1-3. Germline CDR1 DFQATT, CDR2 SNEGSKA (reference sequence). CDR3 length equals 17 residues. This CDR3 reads CSARDYGFGMSGNTIYF.

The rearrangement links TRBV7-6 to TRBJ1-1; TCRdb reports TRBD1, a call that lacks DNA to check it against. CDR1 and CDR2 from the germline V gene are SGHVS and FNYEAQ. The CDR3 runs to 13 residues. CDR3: CASTRGDGGEAFF.

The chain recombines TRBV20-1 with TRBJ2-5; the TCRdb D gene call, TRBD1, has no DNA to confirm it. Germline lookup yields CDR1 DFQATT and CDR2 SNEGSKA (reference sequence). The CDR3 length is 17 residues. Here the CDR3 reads CSARSPGGDRGLGTQYF.